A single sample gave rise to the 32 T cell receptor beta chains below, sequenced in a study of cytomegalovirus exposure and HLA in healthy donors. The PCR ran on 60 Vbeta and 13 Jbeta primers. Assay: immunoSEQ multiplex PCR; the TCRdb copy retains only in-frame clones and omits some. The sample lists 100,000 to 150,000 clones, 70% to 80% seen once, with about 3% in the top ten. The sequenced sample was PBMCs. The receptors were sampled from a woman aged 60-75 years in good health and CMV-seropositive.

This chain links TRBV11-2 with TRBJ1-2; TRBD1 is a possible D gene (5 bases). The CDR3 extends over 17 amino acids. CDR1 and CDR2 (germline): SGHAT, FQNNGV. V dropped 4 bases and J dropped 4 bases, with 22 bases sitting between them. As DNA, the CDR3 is TGTGCCAGCAGCTCCTCGAGTGGGGCGCGGGGGGGCTATGGCTACACCTTC. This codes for CASSSSSGARGGYGYTF. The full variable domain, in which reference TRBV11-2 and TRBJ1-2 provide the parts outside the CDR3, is EAGVAQSPRYKIIEKRQSVAFWCNPISGHATLYWYQQILGQGPKLLIQFQNNGVVDDSQLPKDRFSAERLKGVDSTLKIQPAKLEDSAVYLCASSSSSGARGGYGYTFGSGTRLTVV.

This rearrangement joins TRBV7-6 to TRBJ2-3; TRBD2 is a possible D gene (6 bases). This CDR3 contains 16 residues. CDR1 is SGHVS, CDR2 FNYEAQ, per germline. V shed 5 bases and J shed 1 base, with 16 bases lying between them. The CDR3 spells CASSRLDRPGTDTQYF. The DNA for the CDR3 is TGTGCCAGCAGCCGACTAGACAGACCGGGCACAGATACGCAGTATTTT.

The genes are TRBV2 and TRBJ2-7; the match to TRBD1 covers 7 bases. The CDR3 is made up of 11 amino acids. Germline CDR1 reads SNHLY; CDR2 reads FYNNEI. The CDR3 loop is CAYQGVIEQYF. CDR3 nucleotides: TGTGCATACCAGGGGGTGATCGAGCAGTACTTC.

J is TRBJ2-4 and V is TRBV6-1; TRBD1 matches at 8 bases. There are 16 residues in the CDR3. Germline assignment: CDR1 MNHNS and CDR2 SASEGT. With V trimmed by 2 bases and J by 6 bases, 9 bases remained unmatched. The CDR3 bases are TGTGCCAGCAGTGAATACGCAGGGGGCAAGGGAAACATTCAGTACTTC. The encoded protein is CASSEYAGGKGNIQYF.

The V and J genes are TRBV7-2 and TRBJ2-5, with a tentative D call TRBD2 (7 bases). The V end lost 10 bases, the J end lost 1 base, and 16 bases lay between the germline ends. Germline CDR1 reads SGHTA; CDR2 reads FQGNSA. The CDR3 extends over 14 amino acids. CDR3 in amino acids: CATTGRGPQETQYF. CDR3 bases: TGTGCCACTACGGGGCGGGGGCCCCAAGAGACCCAGTACTTC.

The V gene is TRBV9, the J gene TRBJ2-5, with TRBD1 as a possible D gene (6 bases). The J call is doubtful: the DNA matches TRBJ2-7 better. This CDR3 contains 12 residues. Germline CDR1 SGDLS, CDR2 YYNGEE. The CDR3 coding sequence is TGTGCCAGCAGCTCTCAGGGGCCCGAGCAGTACTTC. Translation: CASSSQGPEQYF.

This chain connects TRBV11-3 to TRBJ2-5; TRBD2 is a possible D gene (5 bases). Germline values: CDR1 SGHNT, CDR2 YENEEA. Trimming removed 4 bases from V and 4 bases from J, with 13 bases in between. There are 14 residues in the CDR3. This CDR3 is CASSSALGRETQYF. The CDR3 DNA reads TGTGCCAGCAGCTCGGCACTAGGTCGAGAGACCCAGTACTTC. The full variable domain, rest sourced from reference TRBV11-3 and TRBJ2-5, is EAGVVQSPRYKIIEKKQPVAFWCNPISGHNTLYWYLQNLGQGPELLIRYENEEAVDDSQLPKDRFSAERLKGVDSTLKIQPAELGDSAVYLCASSSALGRETQYFGPGTRLLVL.

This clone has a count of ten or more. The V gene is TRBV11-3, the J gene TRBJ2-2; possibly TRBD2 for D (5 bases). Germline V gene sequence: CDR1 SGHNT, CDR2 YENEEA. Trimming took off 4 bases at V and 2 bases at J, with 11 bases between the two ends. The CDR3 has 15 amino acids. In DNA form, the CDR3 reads TGTGCCAGCAGCTCACCGGGATCCAACACCGGGGAGCTGTTTTTT. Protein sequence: CASSSPGSNTGELFF.

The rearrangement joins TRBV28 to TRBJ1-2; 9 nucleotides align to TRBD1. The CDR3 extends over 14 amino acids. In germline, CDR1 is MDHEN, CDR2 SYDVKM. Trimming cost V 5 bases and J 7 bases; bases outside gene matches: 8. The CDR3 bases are TGTGCCAGCAGTCCCCCGGACAGGGGAGGTGGCTACACCTTC. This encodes CASSPPDRGGGYTF.

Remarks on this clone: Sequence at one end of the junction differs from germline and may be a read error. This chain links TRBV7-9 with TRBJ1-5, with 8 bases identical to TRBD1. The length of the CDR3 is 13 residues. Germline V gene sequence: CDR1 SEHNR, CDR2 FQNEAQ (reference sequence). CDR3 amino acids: CSSSDRVGQPQHF. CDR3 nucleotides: TGTTCCAGCTCGGACAGGGTGGGTCAGCCCCAGCATTTT.

DNA of the CDR3: TGTGCCAGCAGCTTTGCGGATGAGCAGTACTTC. Translated: CASSFADEQYF. The chain carries TRBV13 and TRBJ2-7; D unresolved. The CDR3 is 11 amino acids. V dropped 3 bases and J dropped 7 bases, with 7 bases sitting between them. Per the germline V gene, CDR1 is PRHDT and CDR2 is FYEKMQ (reference sequence).

This chain's CDR3 is CASSPRRGTGNTEAFF. CDR3 DNA sequence: TGTGCCAGCTCACCACGCAGAGGGACAGGGAACACTGAAGCTTTCTTT. The chain carries TRBV18 and TRBJ1-1; the match to TRBD1 covers 8 bases. Trimming took 1 base from V and 1 from J; bases not matched to a gene: 5. The CDR3 totals 16 residues. Germline V gene lookup returns CDR1 KGHSH and CDR2 LQKENI.

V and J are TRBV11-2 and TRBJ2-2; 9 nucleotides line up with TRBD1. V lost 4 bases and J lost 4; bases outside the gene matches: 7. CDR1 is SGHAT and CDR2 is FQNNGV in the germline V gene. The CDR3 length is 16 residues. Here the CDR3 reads CASSYPGTGSTGELFF. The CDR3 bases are TGTGCCAGCAGCTACCCCGGGACAGGGTCCACCGGGGAGCTGTTTTTT.

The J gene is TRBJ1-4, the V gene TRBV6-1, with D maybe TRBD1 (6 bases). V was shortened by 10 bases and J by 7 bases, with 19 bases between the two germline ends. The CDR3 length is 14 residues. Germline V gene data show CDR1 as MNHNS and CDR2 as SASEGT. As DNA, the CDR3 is TGTGCCATCGAAAAGACAGGTGCAGGTGAAAAACTGTTTTTT. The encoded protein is CAIEKTGAGEKLFF.

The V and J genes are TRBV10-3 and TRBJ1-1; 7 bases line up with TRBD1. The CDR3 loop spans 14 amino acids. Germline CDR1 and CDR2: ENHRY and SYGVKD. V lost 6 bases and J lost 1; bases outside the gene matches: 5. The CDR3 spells CAIRETGPNTEAFF. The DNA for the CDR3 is TGTGCCATCAGGGAGACAGGGCCGAACACTGAAGCTTTCTTT.

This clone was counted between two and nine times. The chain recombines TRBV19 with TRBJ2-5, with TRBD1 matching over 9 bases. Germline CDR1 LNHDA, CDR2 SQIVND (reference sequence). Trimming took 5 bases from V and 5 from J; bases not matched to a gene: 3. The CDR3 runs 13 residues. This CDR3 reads CASSQDRGETQYF. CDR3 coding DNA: TGTGCCAGTAGTCAAGACAGGGGGGAGACCCAGTACTTC. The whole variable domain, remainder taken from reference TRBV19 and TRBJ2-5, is DGGITQSPKYLFRKEGQNVTLSCEQNLNHDAMYWYRQDPGQGLRLIYYSQIVNDFQKGDIAEGYSVSREKKESFPLTVTSAQKNPTAFYLCASSQDRGETQYFGPGTRLLVL.

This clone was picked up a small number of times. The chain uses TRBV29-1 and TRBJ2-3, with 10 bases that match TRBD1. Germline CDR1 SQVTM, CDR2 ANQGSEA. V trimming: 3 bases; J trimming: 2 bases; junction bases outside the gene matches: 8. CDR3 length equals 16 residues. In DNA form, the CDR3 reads TGCAGCGTTGAGGTTAGGACAGGGGGGTCCACAGATACGCAGTATTTT. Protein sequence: CSVEVRTGGSTDTQYF.

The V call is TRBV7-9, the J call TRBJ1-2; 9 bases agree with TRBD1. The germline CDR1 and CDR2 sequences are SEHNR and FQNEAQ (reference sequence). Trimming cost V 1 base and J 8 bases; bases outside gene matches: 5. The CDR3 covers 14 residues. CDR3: CASSLEGTGFGYTF. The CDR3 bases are TGTGCCAGCAGCTTAGAAGGGACAGGGTTCGGCTACACCTTC.

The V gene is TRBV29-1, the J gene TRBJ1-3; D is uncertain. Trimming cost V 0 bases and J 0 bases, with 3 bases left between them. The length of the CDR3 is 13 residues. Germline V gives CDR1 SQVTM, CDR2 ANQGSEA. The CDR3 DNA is TGCAGCGTTGAAGACCACTCTGGAAACACCATATATTTT. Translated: CSVEDHSGNTIYF.

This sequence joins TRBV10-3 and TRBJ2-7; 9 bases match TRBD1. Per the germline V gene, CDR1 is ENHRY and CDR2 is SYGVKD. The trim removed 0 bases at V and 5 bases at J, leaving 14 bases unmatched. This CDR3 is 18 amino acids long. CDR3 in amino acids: CAISESGGGGQGYHEQYF. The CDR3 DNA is TGTGCCATCAGTGAGTCCGGAGGAGGGGGACAGGGATATCACGAGCAGTACTTC.

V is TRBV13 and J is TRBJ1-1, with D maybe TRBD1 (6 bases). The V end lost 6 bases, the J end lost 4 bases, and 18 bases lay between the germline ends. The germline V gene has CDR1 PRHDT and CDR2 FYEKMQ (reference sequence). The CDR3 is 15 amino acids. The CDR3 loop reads CASSPGRGGATEAFF. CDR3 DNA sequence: TGTGCCAGCAGTCCAGGACGGGGGGGGGCCACTGAAGCTTTCTTT.

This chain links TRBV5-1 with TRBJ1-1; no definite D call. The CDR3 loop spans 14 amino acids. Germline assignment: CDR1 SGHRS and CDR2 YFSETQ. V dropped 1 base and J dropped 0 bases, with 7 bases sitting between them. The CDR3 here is CASSLTRMNTEAFF. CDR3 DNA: TGCGCCAGCAGCTTGACCAGGATGAACACTGAAGCTTTCTTT. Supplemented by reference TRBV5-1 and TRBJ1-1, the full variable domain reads KAGVTQTPRYLIKTRGQQVTLSCSPISGHRSVSWYQQTPGQGLQFLFEYFSETQRNKGNFPGRFSGRQFSNSRSEMNVSTLELGDSALYLCASSLTRMNTEAFFGQGTRLTVV.

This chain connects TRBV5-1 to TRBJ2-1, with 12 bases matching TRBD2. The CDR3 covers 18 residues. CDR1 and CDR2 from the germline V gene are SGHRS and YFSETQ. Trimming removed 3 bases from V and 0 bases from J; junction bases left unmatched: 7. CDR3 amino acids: CASSSSGGATYSYNEQFF. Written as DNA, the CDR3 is TGCGCCAGCAGCTCTAGCGGGGGGGCGACCTACTCCTACAATGAGCAGTTCTTC.

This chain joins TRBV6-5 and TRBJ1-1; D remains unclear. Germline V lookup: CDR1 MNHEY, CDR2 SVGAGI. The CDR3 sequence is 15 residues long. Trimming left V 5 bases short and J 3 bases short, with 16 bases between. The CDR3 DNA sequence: TGTGCCAGCAGTGCTTTTGCATCTATGGACACTGAAGCTTTCTTT. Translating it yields CASSAFASMDTEAFF.

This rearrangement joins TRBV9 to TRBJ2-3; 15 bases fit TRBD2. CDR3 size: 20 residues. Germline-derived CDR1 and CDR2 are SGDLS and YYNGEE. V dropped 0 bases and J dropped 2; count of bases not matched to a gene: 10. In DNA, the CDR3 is TGTGCCAGCAGCGTAGCGGGACTAGCGGGGGGCTGGGGGGACACAGATACGCAGTATTTT. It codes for CASSVAGLAGGWGDTDTQYF.

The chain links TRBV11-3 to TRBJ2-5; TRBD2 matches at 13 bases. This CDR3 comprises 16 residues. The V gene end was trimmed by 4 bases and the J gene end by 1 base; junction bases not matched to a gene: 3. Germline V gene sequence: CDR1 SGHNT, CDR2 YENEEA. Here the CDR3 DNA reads TGTGCCAGCAGCTCGGGACTAGCGGGGACCCAAGAGACCCAGTACTTC. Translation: CASSSGLAGTQETQYF. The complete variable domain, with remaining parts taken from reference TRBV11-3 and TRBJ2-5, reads EAGVVQSPRYKIIEKKQPVAFWCNPISGHNTLYWYLQNLGQGPELLIRYENEEAVDDSQLPKDRFSAERLKGVDSTLKIQPAELGDSAVYLCASSSGLAGTQETQYFGPGTRLLVL.

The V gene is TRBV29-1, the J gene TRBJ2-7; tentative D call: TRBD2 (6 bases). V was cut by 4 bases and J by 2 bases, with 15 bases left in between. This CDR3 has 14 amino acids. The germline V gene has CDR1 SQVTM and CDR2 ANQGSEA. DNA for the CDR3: TGCAGCGTTGCAAAGGGCGGAGGGCCCTACGAGCAGTACTTC. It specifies CSVAKGGGPYEQYF.

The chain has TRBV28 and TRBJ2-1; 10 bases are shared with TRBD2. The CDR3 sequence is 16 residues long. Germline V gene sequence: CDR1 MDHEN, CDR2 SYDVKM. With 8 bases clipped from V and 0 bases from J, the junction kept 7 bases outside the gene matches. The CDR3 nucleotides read TGTGCCAGCGCCGGACTAGCGGCCCTCTCCTACAATGAGCAGTTCTTC. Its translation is CASAGLAALSYNEQFF.

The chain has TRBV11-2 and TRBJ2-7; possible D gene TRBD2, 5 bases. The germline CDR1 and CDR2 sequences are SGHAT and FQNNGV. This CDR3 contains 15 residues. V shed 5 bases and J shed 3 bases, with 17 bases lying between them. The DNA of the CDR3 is TGTGCCAGCAGCCCGGAGGCGGCTAAGGGCTACGAGCAGTACTTC. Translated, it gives CASSPEAAKGYEQYF.

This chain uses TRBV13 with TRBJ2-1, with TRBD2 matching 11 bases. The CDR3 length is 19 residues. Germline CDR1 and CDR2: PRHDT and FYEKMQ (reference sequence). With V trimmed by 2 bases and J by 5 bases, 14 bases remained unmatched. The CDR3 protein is CASSLFSGGAEVRDNEQFF. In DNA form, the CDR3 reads TGTGCCAGCAGCTTATTTAGCGGGGGGGCCGAGGTAAGGGACAATGAGCAGTTCTTC. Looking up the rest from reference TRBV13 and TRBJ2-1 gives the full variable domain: AAGVIQSPRHLIKEKRETATLKCYPIPRHDTVYWYQQGPGQDPQFLISFYEKMQSDKGSIPDRFSAQQFSDYHSELNMSSLELGDSALYFCASSLFSGGAEVRDNEQFFGPGTRLTVL.

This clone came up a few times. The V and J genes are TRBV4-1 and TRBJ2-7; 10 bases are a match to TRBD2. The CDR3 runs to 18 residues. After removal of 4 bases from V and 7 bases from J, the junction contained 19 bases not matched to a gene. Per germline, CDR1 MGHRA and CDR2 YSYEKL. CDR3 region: CASSRRDLAGGPRFEQYF. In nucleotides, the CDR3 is TGCGCCAGCAGCCGCCGTGATTTAGCGGGGGGCCCTCGGTTTGAGCAGTACTTC.

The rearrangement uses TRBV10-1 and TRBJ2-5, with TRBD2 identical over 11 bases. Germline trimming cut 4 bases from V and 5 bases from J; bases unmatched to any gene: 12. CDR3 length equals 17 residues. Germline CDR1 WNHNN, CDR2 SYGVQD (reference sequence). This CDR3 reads CASSADLAGGPRETQYF. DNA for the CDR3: TGCGCCAGCAGTGCCGATCTAGCGGGGGGCCCGCGGGAGACCCAGTACTTC.